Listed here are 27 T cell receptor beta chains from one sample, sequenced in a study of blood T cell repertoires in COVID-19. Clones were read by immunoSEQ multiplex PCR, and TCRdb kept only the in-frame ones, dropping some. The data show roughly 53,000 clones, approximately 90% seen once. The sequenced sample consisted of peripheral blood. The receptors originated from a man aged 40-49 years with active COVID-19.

CDR3 in amino acids: CASSPPDRNTEAFF. CDR3 in DNA: TGTGCCAGCAGCCCCCCGGACAGAAACACTGAAGCTTTCTTT. The V and J genes are TRBV9 and TRBJ1-1; D possibly corresponds to TRBD1 (6 bases). Trimming pared 4 bases from V and 2 bases from J, leaving 12 bases between. Germline CDR1 is SGDLS and CDR2 is YYNGEE. This CDR3 contains 14 residues.

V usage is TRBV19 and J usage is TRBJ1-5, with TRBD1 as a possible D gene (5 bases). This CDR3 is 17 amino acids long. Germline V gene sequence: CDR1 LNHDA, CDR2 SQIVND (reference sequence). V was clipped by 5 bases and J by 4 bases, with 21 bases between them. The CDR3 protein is CASSSGREYWPNQPQHF. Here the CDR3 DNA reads TGTGCCAGTAGTTCAGGGAGGGAATATTGGCCTAATCAGCCCCAGCATTTT.

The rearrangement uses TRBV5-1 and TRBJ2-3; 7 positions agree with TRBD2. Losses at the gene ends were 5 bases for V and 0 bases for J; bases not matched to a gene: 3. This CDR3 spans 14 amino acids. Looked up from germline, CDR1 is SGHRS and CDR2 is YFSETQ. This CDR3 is CASSPGLSTDTQYF. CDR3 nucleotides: TGCGCCAGCAGTCCGGGACTAAGCACAGATACGCAGTATTTT. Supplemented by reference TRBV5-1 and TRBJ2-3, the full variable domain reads KAGVTQTPRYLIKTRGQQVTLSCSPISGHRSVSWYQQTPGQGLQFLFEYFSETQRNKGNFPGRFSGRQFSNSRSEMNVSTLELGDSALYLCASSPGLSTDTQYFGPGTRLTVL.

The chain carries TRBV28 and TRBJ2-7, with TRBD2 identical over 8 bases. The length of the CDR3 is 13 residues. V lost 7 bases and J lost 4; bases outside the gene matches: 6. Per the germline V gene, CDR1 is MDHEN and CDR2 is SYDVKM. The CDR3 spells CASNRGGWYEQYF. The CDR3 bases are TGTGCCAGCAATCGGGGGGGCTGGTACGAGCAGTACTTC.

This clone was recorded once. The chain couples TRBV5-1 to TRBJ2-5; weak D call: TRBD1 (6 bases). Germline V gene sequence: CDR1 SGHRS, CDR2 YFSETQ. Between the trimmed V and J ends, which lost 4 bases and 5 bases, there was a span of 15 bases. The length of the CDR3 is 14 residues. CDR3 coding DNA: TGCGCCAGCAGCGTTAGGGGGTTTCTGGAGACCCAGTACTTC. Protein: CASSVRGFLETQYF.

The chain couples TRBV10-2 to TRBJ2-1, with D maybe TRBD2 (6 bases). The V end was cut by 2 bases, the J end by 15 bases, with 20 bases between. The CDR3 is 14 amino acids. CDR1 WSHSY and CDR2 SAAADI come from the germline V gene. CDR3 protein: CASSEGGKPDKLFF. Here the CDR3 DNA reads TGCGCCAGCAGTGAGGGAGGGAAACCGGACAAGCTGTTCTTC.

The CDR3 sequence is CASSSIGYEQYF. The DNA for the CDR3 is TGTGCCAGCAGCTCCATCGGGTACGAGCAGTACTTC. The V and J genes are TRBV5-8 and TRBJ2-7; D uncertain. From germline, CDR1 is SGHTS and CDR2 YDEGEE. The V end lost 3 bases, the J end lost 4 bases, and 8 bases lay between the germline ends. The CDR3 consists of 12 residues.

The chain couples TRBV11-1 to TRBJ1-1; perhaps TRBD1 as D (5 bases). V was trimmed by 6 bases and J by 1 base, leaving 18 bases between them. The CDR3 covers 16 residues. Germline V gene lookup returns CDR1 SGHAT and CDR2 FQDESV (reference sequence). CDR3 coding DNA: TGTGCCAGCAGAGTAGATCAGGGCTCTGGGAACACTGAAGCTTTCTTT. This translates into CASRVDQGSGNTEAFF.

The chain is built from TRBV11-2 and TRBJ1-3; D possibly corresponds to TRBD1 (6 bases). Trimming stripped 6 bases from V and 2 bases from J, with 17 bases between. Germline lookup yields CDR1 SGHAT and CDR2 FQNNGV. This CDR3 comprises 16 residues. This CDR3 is CASRNSGRQAGNTIYF. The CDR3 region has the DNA TGTGCCAGCAGGAATTCCGGACGACAGGCTGGAAACACCATATATTTT.

CDR3 residues: CASSLMGLAGGRRSYNEQFF. The CDR3 bases are TGTGCCAGCAGTTTAATGGGACTAGCGGGAGGTCGTCGGTCCTACAATGAGCAGTTCTTC. This chain links TRBV27 with TRBJ2-1; 15 bases map to TRBD2. Germline V gene data show CDR1 as MNHEY and CDR2 as SMNVEV (reference sequence). Unmatched junction bases numbered 9, after V lost 2 bases and J lost 1 base. This CDR3 has 20 residues.

As DNA, the CDR3 is TGTGCCAGCAGCCCTACTAGCGGGAGGGCGGCGAACACCGGGGAGCTGTTTTTT. Protein: CASSPTSGRAANTGELFF. The chain employs TRBV7-9 and TRBJ2-2; 13 bases align to TRBD2. With V trimmed by 5 bases and J by 0 bases, 6 bases remained unmatched. The CDR3 sequence is 18 residues long. CDR1 is SEHNR, CDR2 FQNEAQ, per germline (reference sequence).

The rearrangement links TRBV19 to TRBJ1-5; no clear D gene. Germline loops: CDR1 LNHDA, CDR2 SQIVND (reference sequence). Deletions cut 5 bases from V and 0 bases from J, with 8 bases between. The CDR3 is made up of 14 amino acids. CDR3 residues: CASSEGNSNQPQHF. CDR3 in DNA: TGTGCCAGTAGTGAGGGCAATAGCAATCAGCCCCAGCATTTT.

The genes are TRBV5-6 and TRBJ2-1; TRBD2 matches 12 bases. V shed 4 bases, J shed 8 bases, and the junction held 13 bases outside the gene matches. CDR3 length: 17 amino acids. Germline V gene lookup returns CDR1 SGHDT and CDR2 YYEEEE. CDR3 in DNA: TGTGCCAGCAGCCCCTTTACGACTAGCGGGAGTCGGTATGAGCAGTTCTTC. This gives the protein CASSPFTTSGSRYEQFF.

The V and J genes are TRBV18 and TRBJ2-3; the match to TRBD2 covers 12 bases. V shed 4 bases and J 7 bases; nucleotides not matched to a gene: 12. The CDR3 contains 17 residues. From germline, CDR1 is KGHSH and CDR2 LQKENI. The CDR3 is CASSLESSGRAPNTQYF. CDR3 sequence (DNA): TGTGCCAGCTCACTCGAATCTAGCGGGAGGGCCCCAAATACGCAGTATTTT.

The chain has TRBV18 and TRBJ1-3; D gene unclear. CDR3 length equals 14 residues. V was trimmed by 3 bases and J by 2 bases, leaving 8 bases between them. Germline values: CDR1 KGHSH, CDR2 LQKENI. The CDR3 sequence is CASSPRPPGNTIYF. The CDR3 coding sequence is TGTGCCAGCTCACCGAGGCCACCTGGAAACACCATATATTTT.

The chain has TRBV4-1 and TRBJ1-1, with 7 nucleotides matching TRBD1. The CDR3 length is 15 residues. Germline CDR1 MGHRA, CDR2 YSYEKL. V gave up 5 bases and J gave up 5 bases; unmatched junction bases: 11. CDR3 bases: TGCGCCAGCAGCTTCCCAGGGGGTAGGAGGACTGAAGCTTTCTTT. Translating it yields CASSFPGGRRTEAFF.

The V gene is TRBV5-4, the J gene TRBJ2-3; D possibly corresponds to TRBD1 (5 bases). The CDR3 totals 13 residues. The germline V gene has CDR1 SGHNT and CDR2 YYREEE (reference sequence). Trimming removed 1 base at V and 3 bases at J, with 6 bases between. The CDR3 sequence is CASSLQGTDTQYF. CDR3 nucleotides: TGTGCCAGCAGCTTGCAGGGAACAGATACGCAGTATTTT.

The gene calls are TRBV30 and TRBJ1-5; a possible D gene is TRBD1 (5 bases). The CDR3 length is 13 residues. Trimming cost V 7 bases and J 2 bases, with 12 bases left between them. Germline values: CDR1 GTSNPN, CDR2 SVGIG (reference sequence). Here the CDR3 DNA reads TGTGCCTTTGGCAGGGTGGGCAATCAGCCCCAGCATTTT. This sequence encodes CAFGRVGNQPQHF.

CDR3 in amino acids: CASSGGGAGQPQHF. In nucleotides, the CDR3 is TGCGCCAGCAGCGGCGGCGGGGCGGGACAGCCCCAGCATTTT. The chain carries TRBV4-1 and TRBJ1-5; maybe TRBD1 (5 bases). Trimming removed 5 bases at V and 7 bases at J, with 15 bases between. This CDR3 region has 14 residues. Germline V gives CDR1 MGHRA, CDR2 YSYEKL.

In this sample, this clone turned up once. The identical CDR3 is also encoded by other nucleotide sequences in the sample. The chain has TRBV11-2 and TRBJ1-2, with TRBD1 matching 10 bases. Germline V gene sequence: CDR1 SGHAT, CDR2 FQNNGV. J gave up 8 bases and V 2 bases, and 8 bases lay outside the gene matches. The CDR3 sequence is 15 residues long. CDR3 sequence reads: CASSLIGTGVGGYTF. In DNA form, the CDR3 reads TGTGCCAGCAGCTTAATCGGGACAGGGGTGGGGGGCTACACCTTC.

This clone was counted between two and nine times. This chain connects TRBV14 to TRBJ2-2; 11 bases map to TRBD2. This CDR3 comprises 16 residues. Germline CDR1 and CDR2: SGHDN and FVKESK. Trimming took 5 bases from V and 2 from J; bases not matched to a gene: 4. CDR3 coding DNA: TGTGCCAGCAGCTTTCGACTAGCGGGAAACACCGGGGAGCTGTTTTTT. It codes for CASSFRLAGNTGELFF.

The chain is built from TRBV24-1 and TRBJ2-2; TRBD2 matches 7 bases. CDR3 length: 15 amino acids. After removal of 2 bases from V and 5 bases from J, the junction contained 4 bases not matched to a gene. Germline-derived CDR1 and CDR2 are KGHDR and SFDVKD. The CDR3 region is CATSDWWGGTGELFF. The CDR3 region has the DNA TGTGCCACCAGTGATTGGTGGGGGGGGACCGGGGAGCTGTTTTTT.

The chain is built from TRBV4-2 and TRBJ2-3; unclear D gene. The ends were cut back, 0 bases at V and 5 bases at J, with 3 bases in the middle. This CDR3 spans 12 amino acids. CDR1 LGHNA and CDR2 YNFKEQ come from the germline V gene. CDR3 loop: CASSQDKDTQYF. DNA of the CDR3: TGTGCCAGCAGCCAAGATAAAGATACGCAGTATTTT.

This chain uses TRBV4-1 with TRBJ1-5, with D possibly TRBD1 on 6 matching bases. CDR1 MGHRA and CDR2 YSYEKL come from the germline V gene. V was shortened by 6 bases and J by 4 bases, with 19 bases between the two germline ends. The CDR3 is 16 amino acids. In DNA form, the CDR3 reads TGCGCCAGCAGGATTAATCCAATACAGGGAAATCAGCCCCAGCATTTT. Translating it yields CASRINPIQGNQPQHF.

CDR3 protein: CARSLPDRSCCTDTQYF. CDR3 nucleotide sequence: TGTGCCAGAAGCTTACCCGACAGATCTTGTTGCACAGATACGCAGTATTTT. This chain joins TRBV7-5 and TRBJ2-3; the table's D call, TRBD1, has no DNA check behind it. TRBV7-5 is a listed pseudogene. The CDR3 loop spans 17 amino acids.

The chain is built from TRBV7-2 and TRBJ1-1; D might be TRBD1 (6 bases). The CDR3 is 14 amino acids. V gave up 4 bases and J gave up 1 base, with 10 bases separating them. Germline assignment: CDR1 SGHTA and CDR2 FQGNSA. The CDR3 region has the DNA TGTGCCAGCAGCTGGGCAGGGGAGAACACTGAAGCTTTCTTT. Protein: CASSWAGENTEAFF.

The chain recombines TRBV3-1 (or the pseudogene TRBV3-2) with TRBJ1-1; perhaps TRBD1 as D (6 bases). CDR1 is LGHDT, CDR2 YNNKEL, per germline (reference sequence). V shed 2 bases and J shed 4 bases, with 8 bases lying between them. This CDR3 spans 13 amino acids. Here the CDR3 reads CASSQRGSTEAFF. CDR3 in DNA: TGTGCCAGCAGCCAAAGGGGGAGCACTGAAGCTTTCTTT.